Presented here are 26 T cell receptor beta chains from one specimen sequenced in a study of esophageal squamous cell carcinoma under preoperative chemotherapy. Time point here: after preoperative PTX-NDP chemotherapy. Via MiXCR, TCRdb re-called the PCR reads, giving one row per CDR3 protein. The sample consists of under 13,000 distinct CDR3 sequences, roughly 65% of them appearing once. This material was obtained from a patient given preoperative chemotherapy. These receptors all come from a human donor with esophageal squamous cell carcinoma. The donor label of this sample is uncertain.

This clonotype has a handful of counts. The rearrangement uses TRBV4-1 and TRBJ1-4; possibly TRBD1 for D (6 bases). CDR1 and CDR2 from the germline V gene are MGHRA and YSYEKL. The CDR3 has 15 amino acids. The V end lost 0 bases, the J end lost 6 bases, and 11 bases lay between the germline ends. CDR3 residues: CASSQDAQGDEKLFF. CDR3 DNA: TGCGCCAGCAGCCAAGATGCACAGGGAGATGAAAAACTGTTTTTT.

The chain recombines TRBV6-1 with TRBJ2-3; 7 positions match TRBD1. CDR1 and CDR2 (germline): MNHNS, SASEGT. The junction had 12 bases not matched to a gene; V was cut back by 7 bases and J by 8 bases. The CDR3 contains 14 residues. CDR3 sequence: CASKGSGGDGTQYF. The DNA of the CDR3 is TGTGCCAGCAAGGGGTCAGGGGGTGATGGTACGCAGTATTTT.

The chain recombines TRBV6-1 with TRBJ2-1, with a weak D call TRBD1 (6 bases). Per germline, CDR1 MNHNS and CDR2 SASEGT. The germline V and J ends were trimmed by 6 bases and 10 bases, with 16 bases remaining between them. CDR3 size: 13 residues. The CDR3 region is CASRTGIGDEQFF. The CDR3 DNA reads TGTGCCAGCAGAACAGGGATCGGGGACGAGCAGTTCTTC.

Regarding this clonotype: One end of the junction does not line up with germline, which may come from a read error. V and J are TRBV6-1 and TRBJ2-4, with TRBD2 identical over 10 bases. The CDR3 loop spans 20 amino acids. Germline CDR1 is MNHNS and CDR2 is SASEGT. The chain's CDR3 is CASSSRGLLSGLATTETQYF. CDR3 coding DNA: TGTGCCAGCAGCTCACGAGGTCTCCTCTCGGGACTAGCGACCACAGAGACGCAGTATTTC.

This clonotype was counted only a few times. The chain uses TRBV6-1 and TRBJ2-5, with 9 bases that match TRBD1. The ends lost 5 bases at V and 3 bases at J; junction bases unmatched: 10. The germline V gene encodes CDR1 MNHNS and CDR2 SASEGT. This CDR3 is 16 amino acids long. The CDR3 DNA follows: TGTGCCAGCAGTCCAGCCGTAGGGACAGGGAAAGAGACCCAGTACTTC. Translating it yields CASSPAVGTGKETQYF.

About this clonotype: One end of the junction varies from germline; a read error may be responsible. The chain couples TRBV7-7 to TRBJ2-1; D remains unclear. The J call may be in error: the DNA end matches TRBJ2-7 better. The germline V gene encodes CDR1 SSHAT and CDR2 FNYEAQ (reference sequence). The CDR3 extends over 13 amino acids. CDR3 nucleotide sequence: TGTGCTAGCAGCTTAAGGGAATTGGGTGAGCAGTACTTC. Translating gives CASSLRELGEQYF.

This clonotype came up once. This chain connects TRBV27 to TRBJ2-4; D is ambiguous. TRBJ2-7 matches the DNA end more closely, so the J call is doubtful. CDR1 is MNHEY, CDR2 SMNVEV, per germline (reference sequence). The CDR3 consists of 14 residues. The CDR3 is CASSLERASYEQYF. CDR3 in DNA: TGTGCCAGCAGTTTGGAAAGGGCCTCCTACGAGCAGTACTTC.

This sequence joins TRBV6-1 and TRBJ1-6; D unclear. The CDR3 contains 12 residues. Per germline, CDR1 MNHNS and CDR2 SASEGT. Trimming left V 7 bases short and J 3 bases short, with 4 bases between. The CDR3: CASNDYNSPLHF. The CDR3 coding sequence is TGTGCCAGCAACGACTATAATTCACCCCTCCACTTT.

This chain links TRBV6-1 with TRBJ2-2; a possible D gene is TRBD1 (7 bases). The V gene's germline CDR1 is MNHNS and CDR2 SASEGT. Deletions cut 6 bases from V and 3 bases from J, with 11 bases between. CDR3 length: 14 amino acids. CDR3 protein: CASRPRGDTGELFF. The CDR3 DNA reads TGTGCCAGCAGGCCCAGGGGGGACACCGGGGAGCTGTTTTTT.

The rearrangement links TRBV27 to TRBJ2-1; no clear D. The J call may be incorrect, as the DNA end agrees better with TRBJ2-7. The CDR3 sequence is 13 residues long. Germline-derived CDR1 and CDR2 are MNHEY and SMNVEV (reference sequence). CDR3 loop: CASSFGPFYEQYF. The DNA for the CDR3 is TGTGCCAGCAGTTTTGGGCCTTTCTACGAGCAGTACTTC.

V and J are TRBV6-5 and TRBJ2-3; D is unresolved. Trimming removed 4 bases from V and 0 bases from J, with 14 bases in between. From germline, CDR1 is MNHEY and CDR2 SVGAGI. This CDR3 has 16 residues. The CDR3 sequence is CASSSDRILSTDTQYF. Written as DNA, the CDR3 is TGTGCCAGCAGTTCCGATAGGATATTAAGCACAGATACGCAGTATTTT.

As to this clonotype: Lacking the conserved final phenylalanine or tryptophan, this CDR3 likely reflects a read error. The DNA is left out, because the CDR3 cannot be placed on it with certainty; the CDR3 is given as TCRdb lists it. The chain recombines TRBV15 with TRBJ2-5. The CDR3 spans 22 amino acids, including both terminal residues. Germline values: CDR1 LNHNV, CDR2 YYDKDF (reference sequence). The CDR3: CATKPGYFFFLNIFSRDGILPC.

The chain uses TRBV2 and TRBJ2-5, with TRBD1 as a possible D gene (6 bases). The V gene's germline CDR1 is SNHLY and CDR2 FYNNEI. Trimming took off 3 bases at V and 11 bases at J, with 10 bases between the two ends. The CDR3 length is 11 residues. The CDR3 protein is CASSDATGQYF. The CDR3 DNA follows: TGTGCCAGCAGTGATGCCACAGGGCAGTACTTC.

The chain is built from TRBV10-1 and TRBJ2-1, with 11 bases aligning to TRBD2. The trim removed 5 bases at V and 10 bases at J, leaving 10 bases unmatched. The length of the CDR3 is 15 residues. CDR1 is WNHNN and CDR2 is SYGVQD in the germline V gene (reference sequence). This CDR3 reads CASSLGTSGGYEQFF. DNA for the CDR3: TGCGCCAGCAGTTTAGGGACTAGCGGAGGATACGAGCAGTTCTTC.

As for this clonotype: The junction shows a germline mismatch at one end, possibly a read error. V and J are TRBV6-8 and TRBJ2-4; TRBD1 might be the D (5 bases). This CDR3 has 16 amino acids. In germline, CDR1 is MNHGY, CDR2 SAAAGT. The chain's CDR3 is CPSSVLGRCAKNTQYF. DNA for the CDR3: TGTCCCAGCAGTGTATTGGGGCGGTGCGCCAAAAACACTCAGTACTTC.

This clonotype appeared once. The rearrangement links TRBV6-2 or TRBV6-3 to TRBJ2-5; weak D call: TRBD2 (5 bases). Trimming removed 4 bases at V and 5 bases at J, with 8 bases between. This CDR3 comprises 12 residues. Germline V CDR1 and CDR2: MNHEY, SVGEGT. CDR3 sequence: CASSWTQETQYF. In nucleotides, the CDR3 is TGTGCCAGCAGTTGGACTCAGGAGACCCAGTACTTC.

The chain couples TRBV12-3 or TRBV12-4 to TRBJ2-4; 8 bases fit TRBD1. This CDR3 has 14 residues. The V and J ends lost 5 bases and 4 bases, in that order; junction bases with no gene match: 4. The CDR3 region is CASSRGQAKNIQYF. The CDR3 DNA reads TGTGCCAGCAGTAGGGGACAGGCGAAAAACATTCAGTACTTC.

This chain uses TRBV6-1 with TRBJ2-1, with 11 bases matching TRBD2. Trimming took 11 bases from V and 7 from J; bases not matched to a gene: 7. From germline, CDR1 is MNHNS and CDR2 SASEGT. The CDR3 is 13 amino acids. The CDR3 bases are TGTGCCGGCCGACTAGCGGGAAGGAATGAGCAGTTCTTC. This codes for CAGRLAGRNEQFF.

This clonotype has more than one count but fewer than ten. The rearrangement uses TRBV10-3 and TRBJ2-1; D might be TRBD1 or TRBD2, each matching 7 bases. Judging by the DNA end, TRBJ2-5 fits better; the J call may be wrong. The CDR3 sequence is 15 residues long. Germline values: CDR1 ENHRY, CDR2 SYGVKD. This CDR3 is CAGGEGGRDQETQYF. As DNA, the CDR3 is TGTGCCGGGGGGGAAGGGGGCCGTGACCAAGAGACCCAGTACTTC.

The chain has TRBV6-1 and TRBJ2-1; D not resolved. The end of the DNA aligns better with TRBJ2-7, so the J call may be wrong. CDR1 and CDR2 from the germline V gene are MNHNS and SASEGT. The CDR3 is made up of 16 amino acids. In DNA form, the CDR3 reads TGTGCCAGCACCCCCAGGCATAGGAACAGAATAGATGAGCAGTACTTC. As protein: CASTPRHRNRIDEQYF.

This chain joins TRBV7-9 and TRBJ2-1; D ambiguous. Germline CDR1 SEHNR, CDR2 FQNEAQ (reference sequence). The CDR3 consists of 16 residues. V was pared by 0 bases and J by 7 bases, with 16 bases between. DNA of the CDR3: TGTGCCAGCAGCTTAGCCCATCGACCCGAGAGGAATGAGCAGTTCTTC. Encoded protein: CASSLAHRPERNEQFF.

DNA for the CDR3: TGTGCCAGCAGCGTCGCGAGCGGGAGCTATGAGCAGTACTTC. Translated, it gives CASSVASGSYEQYF. The gene calls are TRBV12-3 or TRBV12-4 and TRBJ2-1, with 8 bases fitting TRBD2. The closer fit of TRBJ2-7 to the DNA end suggests the J call may be wrong. The CDR3 has 14 amino acids.

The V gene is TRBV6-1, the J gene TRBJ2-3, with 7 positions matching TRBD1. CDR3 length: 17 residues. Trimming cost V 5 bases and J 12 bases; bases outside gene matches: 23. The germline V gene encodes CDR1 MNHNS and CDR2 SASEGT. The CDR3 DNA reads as TGTGCCAGCAGTCCCCAGAGGGGGCGGTGGGGCACAAACATTCAGTATTTT. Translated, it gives CASSPQRGRWGTNIQYF.

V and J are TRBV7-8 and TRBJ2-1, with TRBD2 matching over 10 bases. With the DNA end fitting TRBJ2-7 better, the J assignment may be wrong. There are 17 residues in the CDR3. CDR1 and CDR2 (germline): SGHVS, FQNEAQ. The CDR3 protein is CASSLLAGGLSYNEQYF. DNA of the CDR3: TGTGCCAGCAGCTTATTAGCGGGGGGACTCTCCTACAATGAGCAGTACTTC.

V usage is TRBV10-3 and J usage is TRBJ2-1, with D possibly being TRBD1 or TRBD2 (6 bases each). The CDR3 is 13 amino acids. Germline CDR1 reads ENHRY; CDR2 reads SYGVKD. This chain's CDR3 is CGVIRGPSYEQFF. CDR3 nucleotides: TGTGGGGTTATTCGGGGGCCTTCCTACGAGCAGTTCTTC.

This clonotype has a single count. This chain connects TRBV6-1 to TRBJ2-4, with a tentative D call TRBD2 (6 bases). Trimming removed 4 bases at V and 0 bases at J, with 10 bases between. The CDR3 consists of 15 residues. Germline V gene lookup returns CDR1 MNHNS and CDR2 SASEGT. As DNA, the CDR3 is TGTGCCAGCAGTGCAGGAGGGCTAGCCAAAAACATTCAGTACTTC. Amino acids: CASSAGGLAKNIQYF.